These 27 T cell receptor beta chains share one sample of origin, sequenced in a study of cytomegalovirus exposure and HLA in healthy donors (TCRdb year 2017). Library prep was done by the immunoSEQ multiplex PCR assay. For the multiplex PCR, a mixture combining 60 forward primers for TCR Vbeta segments and 13 reverse primers for TCR Jbeta segments was used. The table was pulled from immuneACCESS by TCRdb, which kept in-frame rearrangements only. Such tables lose some clones; where checked, under half of the loss comes from unresolved V genes, and the rest has no known cause. For this sample the table gives 90,000 to 110,000 clones, of which approximately 76% were detected only once. Jointly, the top ten make up approximately 8.4% of the sample. Source material: PBMCs. These receptor sequences come from a man aged 35 to 55 in good health and CMV-seronegative.

The chain uses TRBV11-3 and TRBJ2-1; TRBD1 agrees at 9 bases. Germline CDR1 is SGHNT and CDR2 is YENEEA. The V and J ends lost 4 bases and 9 bases, in that order; junction bases with no gene match: 10. This CDR3 region has 15 residues. CDR3 residues: CASSSRGQGFGEQFF. The CDR3 coding sequence is TGTGCCAGCAGCTCAAGGGGACAGGGTTTTGGTGAGCAGTTCTTC.

The V gene is TRBV25-1, the J gene TRBJ2-7; perhaps TRBD1 as D (5 bases). From germline, CDR1 is MGHDK and CDR2 SYGVNS. Trimming pared 4 bases from V and 2 bases from J, leaving 12 bases between. The CDR3 covers 14 residues. The CDR3 DNA follows: TGTGCCAGCAGTGTTAGGACATTTCCCTACGAGCAGTACTTC. Protein sequence: CASSVRTFPYEQYF.

The J gene is TRBJ2-5, the V gene TRBV2, with D unclear. CDR3 length equals 15 residues. Deletions cut 6 bases from V and 1 base from J, with 15 bases between. The germline V gene encodes CDR1 SNHLY and CDR2 FYNNEI. The CDR3 coding sequence is TGTGCCAGCAGCTATGAGGTCGGAGTCCAAGAGACCCAGTACTTC. The encoded protein is CASSYEVGVQETQYF.

The V gene is TRBV11-1, the J gene TRBJ1-1; 9 bases are a match to TRBD1. The CDR3 totals 14 residues. Looked up from germline, CDR1 is SGHAT and CDR2 is FQDESV (reference sequence). V lost 5 bases to trimming and J lost 1 base; unmatched junction nucleotides: 2. CDR3 coding DNA: TGTGCCAGCAGCCCGGGACAGGGGAACACTGAAGCTTTCTTT. Residues: CASSPGQGNTEAFF.

This sequence joins TRBV5-8 and TRBJ2-5, with unresolved D. Trimming shortened V by 6 bases and J by 4 bases, and 7 bases separated the two germline ends. CDR3 length: 11 residues. Germline values: CDR1 SGHTS, CDR2 YDEGEE. CDR3 DNA sequence: TGTGCCAGCACCTTTCGAGAGACCCAGTACTTC. Its translation is CASTFRETQYF.

The V gene is TRBV19, the J gene TRBJ2-5; a possible D gene is TRBD1 (6 bases). V was clipped by 3 bases and J by 7 bases, with 9 bases between them. The CDR3 sequence is 12 residues long. The V gene's germline CDR1 is LNHDA and CDR2 SQIVND (reference sequence). The DNA of the CDR3 is TGTGCCAGTAGTATTGAGGGGGTGACCCAGTACTTC. Amino acids: CASSIEGVTQYF.

This clone occurred a few times. The rearrangement uses TRBV4-2 and TRBJ1-4, with 12 bases lining up with TRBD1. Germline V gene lookup returns CDR1 LGHNA and CDR2 YNFKEQ. The CDR3 covers 15 residues. V gave up 5 bases and J gave up 8 bases; unmatched junction bases: 6. CDR3 sequence (DNA): TGTGCCAGCAGCAAGGGGACAGGGGGCGCGGAAAAACTGTTTTTT. This translates into CASSKGTGGAEKLFF.

This clone was observed a few times. The chain is built from TRBV6-1 and TRBJ2-6; D might be TRBD2 (6 bases). Trimming removed 0 bases at V and 0 bases at J, with 15 bases between. The germline gives CDR1 MNHNS, CDR2 SASEGT. CDR3 length equals 19 residues. The CDR3 DNA follows: TGTGCCAGCAGTGAAGCGATGGGGGGAAGATACTCTGGGGCCAACGTCCTGACTTTC. Its translation is CASSEAMGGRYSGANVLTF.

The chain carries TRBV19 and TRBJ2-7; tentative D call: TRBD1 (6 bases). The germline V and J ends were trimmed by 5 bases and 0 bases, with 14 bases remaining between them. This CDR3 contains 15 residues. CDR1 is LNHDA and CDR2 is SQIVND in the germline V gene (reference sequence). CDR3: CASSSMGASSYEQYF. The CDR3 DNA reads TGTGCCAGTAGTTCAATGGGGGCCAGCTCCTACGAGCAGTACTTC.

The rearrangement joins TRBV10-3 to TRBJ2-7, with TRBD2 matching over 7 bases. Unmatched junction bases numbered 14, after V lost 6 bases and J lost 6 bases. Germline-derived CDR1 and CDR2 are ENHRY and SYGVKD. The CDR3 sequence is 15 residues long. The CDR3 is CAIRADGGGLGEQYF. The CDR3 bases are TGTGCCATCAGGGCCGATGGGGGAGGGCTCGGCGAGCAGTACTTC.

V usage is TRBV5-1 and J usage is TRBJ1-1; D perhaps matches TRBD1 (5 bases). This CDR3 contains 13 residues. Trimming removed 4 bases from V and 1 base from J, with 8 bases in between. The germline gives CDR1 SGHRS, CDR2 YFSETQ. The CDR3 DNA is TGCGCCAGCAGCGTTACAGGGAACACTGAAGCTTTCTTT. This encodes CASSVTGNTEAFF.

The chain employs TRBV19 and TRBJ2-3, with 8 nucleotides matching TRBD2. V lost 9 bases to trimming and J lost 1 base; unmatched junction nucleotides: 6. Germline V lookup: CDR1 LNHDA, CDR2 SQIVND (reference sequence). This CDR3 region has 14 residues. The CDR3 nucleotides are TGTGCCAGCGTGGGACTAGGAGGCACAGATACGCAGTATTTT. This codes for CASVGLGGTDTQYF.

The chain couples TRBV5-1 to TRBJ2-7; a weak D match, TRBD1 (6 bases). Per the germline V gene, CDR1 is SGHRS and CDR2 is YFSETQ. The V gene lost 0 bases and the J gene lost 6 bases, with 10 bases spanning the gap. The CDR3 extends over 13 amino acids. The CDR3 bases are TGCGCCAGCAGCTTGGAACAGGGCTCCGAGCAGTACTTC. Its translation is CASSLEQGSEQYF.

This clone was detected only a few times. The rearrangement links TRBV5-4 to TRBJ1-2; 8 bases align to TRBD1. With 0 bases clipped from V and 5 bases from J, the junction kept 12 bases outside the gene matches. The CDR3 sequence is 17 residues long. The germline V gene encodes CDR1 SGHNT and CDR2 YYREEE (reference sequence). The CDR3 protein is CASSLGRRDRRAYGYTF. CDR3 bases: TGTGCCAGCAGCTTGGGCCGCCGGGACAGGAGAGCTTATGGCTACACCTTC.

The chain combines TRBV14 with TRBJ2-7; 7 bases match TRBD1. V was pared by 1 base and J by 5 bases, with 2 bases of the junction left unmatched. This CDR3 comprises 13 residues. Germline V gives CDR1 SGHDN, CDR2 FVKESK. DNA of the CDR3: TGTGCCAGCAGCCAAGTAGGGGGCCACGAGCAGTACTTC. Translated, it gives CASSQVGGHEQYF.

The chain couples TRBV15 to TRBJ2-3; 8 positions agree with TRBD2. Trimming took 10 bases from V and 6 from J; bases not matched to a gene: 9. Germline V gives CDR1 LNHNV, CDR2 YYDKDF (reference sequence). The length of the CDR3 is 13 residues. The CDR3 DNA reads TGTGCCATTGGAAGCGGGGGCTGGGATACGCAGTATTTT. Translated, it gives CAIGSGGWDTQYF.

The chain employs TRBV5-8 and TRBJ2-7; 10 bases map to TRBD1. Germline CDR1 is SGHTS and CDR2 is YDEGEE. This CDR3 comprises 14 residues. Trimming took 7 bases from V and 7 from J; bases not matched to a gene: 11. CDR3 residues: CASHLGTGAWEQYF. In nucleotides, the CDR3 is TGTGCCAGCCACCTAGGGACAGGGGCCTGGGAGCAGTACTTC.

CDR3 loop: CASRDRTSGVNEQFF. The CDR3 coding sequence is TGTGCCAGCAGAGACCGGACTAGCGGTGTGAATGAGCAGTTCTTC. The V call is TRBV2, the J call TRBJ2-1; 10 positions agree with TRBD2. Germline lookup yields CDR1 SNHLY and CDR2 FYNNEI. V shed 6 bases, J shed 7 bases, and the junction held 9 bases outside the gene matches. This CDR3 has 15 residues.

The CDR3 spells CASSLEVSGQGYTEAFF. In DNA form, the CDR3 reads TGCGCCAGCAGCTTGGAGGTGTCGGGACAGGGCTACACTGAAGCTTTCTTT. The chain is built from TRBV5-1 and TRBJ1-1; 9 bases line up with TRBD1. V lost 0 bases, J lost 3 bases, and 9 bases stayed unmatched. CDR3 length: 17 residues. The germline gives CDR1 SGHRS, CDR2 YFSETQ.

The J gene is TRBJ2-1, the V gene TRBV11-2; TRBD2 matches 10 bases. CDR1 is SGHAT and CDR2 is FQNNGV in the germline V gene. The V and J ends lost 1 base and 9 bases, in that order; junction bases with no gene match: 6. The CDR3 covers 15 residues. As DNA, the CDR3 is TGTGCCAGCAGCTTAGTTGGGACTAGCGTTGCTGAGCAGTTCTTC. It yields the protein CASSLVGTSVAEQFF.

CDR3 sequence: CASKIAGGFYEQYF. DNA of the CDR3: TGTGCCAGCAAAATAGCGGGGGGCTTTTACGAGCAGTACTTC. This sequence joins TRBV2 and TRBJ2-7; 10 bases align to TRBD2. Germline V gene lookup returns CDR1 SNHLY and CDR2 FYNNEI. The CDR3 is 14 residues long. V lost 7 bases to trimming and J lost 4 bases; unmatched junction nucleotides: 7.

This clone has only a few counts. The chain links TRBV10-3 to TRBJ1-4; D call uncertain. Germline CDR1 ENHRY, CDR2 SYGVKD. Trimming removed 3 bases at V and 2 bases at J, with 10 bases between. The CDR3 length is 15 residues. The CDR3 spells CAISDPTRTNEKLFF. In nucleotides, the CDR3 is TGTGCCATCAGTGACCCGACGAGGACTAATGAAAAACTGTTTTTT.

This clone was picked up a small number of times. The DNA of the CDR3 is TGTGCCAGCAGCTTCGCAGCAGATACGCAGTATTTT. Translation gives CASSFAADTQYF. The chain links TRBV7-6 to TRBJ2-3; D gene unclear. V dropped 3 bases and J dropped 4 bases, with 5 bases sitting between them. Germline values: CDR1 SGHVS, CDR2 FNYEAQ. The CDR3 contains 12 residues.

The J gene is TRBJ2-7, the V gene TRBV4-1; TRBD2 might be the D (6 bases). V was trimmed by 3 bases and J by 6 bases, leaving 15 bases between them. The germline gives CDR1 MGHRA, CDR2 YSYEKL. This CDR3 contains 14 residues. The CDR3 nucleotides are TGCGCCAGCAGCCACGGAGGGGCGGATGTCGAGCAGTACTTC. Amino acids: CASSHGGADVEQYF.

This clone was seen a single time. The chain carries TRBV4-3 and TRBJ1-1; 8 positions match TRBD1. V shed 1 base and J 4 bases; nucleotides not matched to a gene: 8. The CDR3 is 16 amino acids. Germline V gives CDR1 LGHNA, CDR2 YSLEER. The CDR3 sequence: CASSQGHGQGPTEAFF. The CDR3 bases are TGCGCCAGCAGCCAAGGGCATGGACAGGGTCCCACTGAAGCTTTCTTT.

The rearrangement uses TRBV7-2 and TRBJ2-5; 7 bases are a match to TRBD2. V gave up 5 bases and J gave up 3 bases; unmatched junction bases: 6. Germline assignment: CDR1 SGHTA and CDR2 FQGNSA. There are 14 residues in the CDR3. CDR3 nucleotide sequence: TGTGCCAGCAGCGGACGGGCGGGGGAAGAGACCCAGTACTTC. Amino acid sequence: CASSGRAGEETQYF.

The chain is built from TRBV18 and TRBJ1-6; D not resolved. There are 14 residues in the CDR3. The V gene's germline CDR1 is KGHSH and CDR2 LQKENI. V lost 4 bases and J lost 5, with 9 bases in between. The CDR3 bases are TGTGCCAGCTCACTCGGCAGGAATAATTCACCCCTCCACTTT. This encodes CASSLGRNNSPLHF.